Below are 8 T cell receptor beta chains sequenced from a single sample in a study of vaccination effects on CD4 cells after COVID-19. The method was immunoSEQ multiplex PCR; TCRdb's version includes in-frame clones alone and lacks a portion of them. The sample holds about 73,000 clones, 78% seen once. Peptide-pool stimulation followed by sequencing identified expanded antigen-specific CD4+ clonotypes in the ViraFEST assay. CD4+ T cells were isolated after 10 days of culture. Having tested negative for nucleocapsid antibodies, the vaccine recipients showed no prior SARS-CoV-2 infection. These receptors have no identified antigens. Sequences were derived from CD4+ T cells from PBMCs cultured with SARS-CoV-2 spike peptides, sampled before COVID-19 vaccination. Receptors originate from a human donor who received a COVID-19 vaccine.

This clone was seen only once. The CDR3 DNA reads as TGCAGTGCTAGTCGGGCTGGGACTAGTGTCACCGGGGAGCTGTTTTTT. This gives the protein CSASRAGTSVTGELFF. The V and J genes are TRBV20-1 and TRBJ2-2; TRBD2 aligns across 8 bases. The CDR3 loop spans 16 amino acids. CDR1 and CDR2 from the germline V gene are DFQATT and SNEGSKA (reference sequence). J lost 4 bases, V lost 3 bases, and 10 bases had no gene match.

The chain uses TRBV28 and TRBJ1-5, with D hard to call. The CDR3 has 12 residues. The V gene's germline CDR1 is MDHEN and CDR2 SYDVKM. V was pared by 2 bases and J by 7 bases, with 6 bases between. The CDR3 loop is CASSLVQQPQHF. CDR3 coding DNA: TGTGCCAGCAGTTTAGTACAGCAGCCCCAGCATTTT.

The chain carries TRBV7-3 and TRBJ1-1, with D tentatively TRBD1 (6 bases). V shed 5 bases and J shed 1 base, with 20 bases lying between them. Germline CDR1 and CDR2: SGHTA and FQGTGA. The CDR3 contains 17 residues. The CDR3: CASSQRGGKGENTEAFF. CDR3 sequence (DNA): TGTGCCAGCAGCCAGCGTGGGGGGAAGGGGGAGAACACTGAAGCTTTCTTT.

The chain uses TRBV19 and TRBJ1-5; D is possibly TRBD1 (6 bases). The CDR3 runs 16 residues. Trimming left V 3 bases short and J 1 base short, with 13 bases between. Germline CDR1 LNHDA, CDR2 SQIVND (reference sequence). CDR3 in amino acids: CASSIGTGKSNQPQHF. The DNA for the CDR3 is TGTGCCAGTAGTATTGGCACAGGGAAGAGCAATCAGCCCCAGCATTTT.

The rearrangement uses TRBV5-1 and TRBJ1-4; D is perhaps TRBD1 (5 bases). CDR1 is SGHRS and CDR2 is YFSETQ in the germline V gene. Trimming stripped 4 bases from V and 8 bases from J, with 15 bases between. This CDR3 comprises 14 residues. CDR3 residues: CASSVEQGNEKLFF. The CDR3 DNA follows: TGCGCCAGCAGCGTGGAGCAGGGCAACGAAAAACTGTTTTTT.

This chain joins TRBV4-1 and TRBJ1-4, with unresolved D. CDR1 is MGHRA, CDR2 YSYEKL, per germline. V dropped 3 bases and J dropped 7 bases, with 9 bases sitting between them. This CDR3 is built from 13 residues. The CDR3 nucleotides are TGCGCCAGCAGCCATGCAGGTCTTGAAAAACTGTTTTTT. Translation: CASSHAGLEKLFF.

The rearrangement links TRBV29-1 to TRBJ2-1, with a tentative D call TRBD1 (6 bases). The CDR3 is 13 residues long. Germline V gene lookup returns CDR1 SQVTM and CDR2 ANQGSEA. V was clipped by 4 bases and J by 9 bases, with 16 bases between them. The CDR3 loop reads CSVGGRGFGEQFF. CDR3 in DNA: TGCAGCGTTGGTGGCAGGGGATTCGGTGAGCAGTTCTTC.

The chain couples TRBV9 to TRBJ2-4; D might be TRBD1 (6 bases). This CDR3 contains 15 residues. V lost 3 bases to trimming and J lost 1 base, with 11 bases between them. CDR1 is SGDLS and CDR2 is YYNGEE in the germline V gene. The CDR3 region has the DNA TGTGCCAGCAGCGCTTACCAGGGGGCCAAAAACATTCAGTACTTC. Translating gives CASSAYQGAKNIQYF.